What follows are 12 T cell receptor beta chains derived from one specimen sequenced in a study of blood T cells in healthy people across ages (dated by TCRdb to between 2014 and 2017). Libraries were prepared through 5' RACE. The second PCR ran for about 6 to 12 cycles and used a J-beta primer mix along with a sample-barcoded 5' primer. The raw public data were reprocessed by TCRdb itself: fastp quality trimming at Q25, MiXCR clonotype calling, in-frame beta chains only. Identical CDR3 protein sequences are pooled into one entry, listed with their most common genes and DNA. This sample has fewer than 2,000,000 distinct CDR3 sequences in its table, and approximately 40% of those were observed once. Under 30% of the sample is in the top ten clones. The sample comprised blood. These TCRs come from a human donor in good health.

This chain connects TRBV20-1 to TRBJ1-2, with TRBD1 matching 7 bases. V trimming: 1 base; J trimming: 4 bases; junction bases outside the gene matches: 6. CDR1 and CDR2 from the germline V gene are DFQATT and SNEGSKA (reference sequence). The CDR3 has 14 residues. The CDR3 spells CSARGQGKFYGYTF. In DNA, the CDR3 is TGCAGTGCTAGAGGACAGGGAAAATTCTATGGCTACACCTTC.

This clonotype turned up a few times. The chain carries TRBV7-9 and TRBJ1-3; 7 positions match TRBD1. V trimming: 5 bases; J trimming: 1 base; junction bases outside the gene matches: 5. The CDR3 has 15 amino acids. The germline V gene encodes CDR1 SEHNR and CDR2 FQNEAQ (reference sequence). CDR3 nucleotides: TGTGCCAGCAGCAATACAGGGGTATCTGGAAACACCATATATTTT. It encodes CASSNTGVSGNTIYF.

This chain links TRBV7-9 with TRBJ2-4; no clear D. CDR1 and CDR2 from the germline V gene are SEHNR and FQNEAQ (reference sequence). The ends were cut back, 1 base at V and 8 bases at J, with 15 bases in the middle. CDR3 size: 15 residues. CDR3 sequence reads: CASSLGLGPVDIQYF. In DNA form, the CDR3 reads TGTGCCAGCAGCTTAGGCCTCGGACCGGTGGACATTCAGTACTTC.

A few counts support this clonotype. This chain connects TRBV18 to TRBJ2-3; D is unresolved. CDR1 and CDR2 from the germline V gene are KGHSH and LQKENI. The CDR3 spans 13 residues. V was shortened by 3 bases and J by 6 bases, with 10 bases between the two germline ends. The CDR3 DNA follows: TGTGCCAGCTCACCCGCTGGACGGGATACGCAGTATTTT. It translates to CASSPAGRDTQYF.

The chain has TRBV12-3 or TRBV12-4 and TRBJ2-3; 12 nucleotides match TRBD2. V shed 4 bases and J 8 bases; nucleotides not matched to a gene: 7. This CDR3 is built from 15 residues. DNA for the CDR3: TGTGCCAGCAGTTCACTAGCGGGGGGCCCTCGTACGCAGTATTTT. Translation: CASSSLAGGPRTQYF.

This clonotype was seen once. The chain combines TRBV11-2 with TRBJ2-5, with D tentatively TRBD1 (6 bases). Trimming pared 0 bases from V and 11 bases from J, leaving 16 bases between. Germline V lookup: CDR1 SGHAT, CDR2 FQNNGV. This CDR3 is built from 14 residues. CDR3 loop: CASSLEWGRGEQYF. The CDR3 bases are TGTGCCAGCAGCTTAGAGTGGGGCAGGGGTGAGCAGTACTTC.

The V call is TRBV5-1, the J call TRBJ2-1, with TRBD1 as a possible D gene (6 bases). CDR1 is SGHRS and CDR2 is YFSETQ in the germline V gene. The CDR3 spans 16 residues. Trimming shortened V by 4 bases and J by 5 bases, and 19 bases separated the two germline ends. The CDR3 region has the DNA TGCGCCAGCAGCCGGTACAGGGCGGGTATGAACAATGAGCAGTTCTTC. It yields the protein CASSRYRAGMNNEQFF.

The chain uses TRBV6-2 or TRBV6-3 and TRBJ1-5, with D tentatively TRBD1 (6 bases). Germline V gene data show CDR1 as MNHEY and CDR2 as SVGEGT. The CDR3 runs 16 residues. V shed 5 bases and J shed 5 bases, with 19 bases lying between them. CDR3 in DNA: TGTGCCAGCAGTCTAACAGGGACAAGACACGATCAGCCCCAGCATTTT. The encoded protein is CASSLTGTRHDQPQHF.

This clonotype was detected only a few times. The J gene is TRBJ1-1, the V gene TRBV29-1, with D unclear. Trimming left V 4 bases short and J 3 bases short, with 9 bases between. Germline values: CDR1 SQVTM, CDR2 ANQGSEA. The CDR3 has 12 amino acids. This chain's CDR3 is CSVALLYTEAFF. In DNA, the CDR3 is TGCAGCGTTGCCCTACTTTACACTGAAGCTTTCTTT.

This clonotype has a handful of counts. The rearrangement links TRBV7-2 to TRBJ2-1, with TRBD1 identical over 9 bases. V shed 6 bases and J 13 bases; nucleotides not matched to a gene: 7. The CDR3 totals 12 residues. From germline, CDR1 is SGHTA and CDR2 FQGNSA. CDR3 nucleotide sequence: TGTGCCAGCAGTCCCCCGGGACAGGGTCAGTTCTTC. Translating it yields CASSPPGQGQFF. Based on the CDR3 plus reference TRBV7-2 and TRBJ2-1, the full variable domain is GAGVSQSPSNKVTEKGKDVELRCDPISGHTALYWYRQSLGQGLEFLIYFQGNSAPDKSGLPSDRFSAERTGGSVSTLTIQRTQQEDSAVYLCASSPPGQGQFFGPGTRLTVL.

V usage is TRBV11-2 and J usage is TRBJ2-5; D might be TRBD1 (7 bases). CDR1 is SGHAT and CDR2 is FQNNGV in the germline V gene. The CDR3 extends over 16 amino acids. Between the trimmed V and J ends, which lost 3 bases and 2 bases, there was a span of 16 bases. The CDR3 protein is CASSFYRGGFQETQYF. The DNA of the CDR3 is TGTGCCAGCAGCTTTTACAGGGGAGGATTTCAAGAGACCCAGTACTTC. Full variable domain (rest looked up from reference TRBV11-2 and TRBJ2-5): EAGVAQSPRYKIIEKRQSVAFWCNPISGHATLYWYQQILGQGPKLLIQFQNNGVVDDSQLPKDRFSAERLKGVDSTLKIQPAKLEDSAVYLCASSFYRGGFQETQYFGPGTRLLVL.

Comment on this clonotype: An end of the junction differs from the germline gene, which may be a read error. The genes are TRBV20-1 and TRBJ2-1; a weak D match, TRBD2 (7 bases). The germline CDR1 and CDR2 sequences are DFQATT and SNEGSKA (reference sequence). The CDR3 consists of 13 residues. The CDR3 DNA is TGCAATGCTAGGTATTGGGAGGGGGGAGAGCAGTTCTTC. Protein product: CNARYWEGGEQFF.